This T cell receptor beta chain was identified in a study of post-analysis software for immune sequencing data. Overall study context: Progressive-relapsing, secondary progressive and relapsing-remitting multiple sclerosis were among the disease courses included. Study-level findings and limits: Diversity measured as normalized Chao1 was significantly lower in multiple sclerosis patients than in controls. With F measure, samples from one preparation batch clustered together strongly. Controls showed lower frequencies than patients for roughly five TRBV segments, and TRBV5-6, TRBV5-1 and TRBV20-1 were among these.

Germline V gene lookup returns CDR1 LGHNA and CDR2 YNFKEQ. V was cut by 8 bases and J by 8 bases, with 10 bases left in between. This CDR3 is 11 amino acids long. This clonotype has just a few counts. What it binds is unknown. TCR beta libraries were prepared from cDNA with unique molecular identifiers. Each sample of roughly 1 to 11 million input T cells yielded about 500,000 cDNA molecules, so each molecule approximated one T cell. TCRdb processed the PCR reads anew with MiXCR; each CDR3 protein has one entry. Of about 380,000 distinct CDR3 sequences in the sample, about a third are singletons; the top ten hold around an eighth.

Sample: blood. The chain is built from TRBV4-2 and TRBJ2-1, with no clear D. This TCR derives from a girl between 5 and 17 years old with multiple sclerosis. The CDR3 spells CASRLGDEQFF. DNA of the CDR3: TGTGCCAGCCGCCTGGGCGATGAGCAGTTCTTC.